This T cell receptor beta chain was retrieved from a study of identical twins. Overall study results and limits: Twins showed weaker excess sharing in their beta out-of-frame sequences.

The ends were cut back, 5 bases at V and 0 bases at J, with 14 bases in the middle. This CDR3 has 16 amino acids. In its sample, this clonotype was seen a few times. Its antigen is not known. Each CDR3 protein gets one entry after TCRdb re-called the 5' RACE reads with MiXCR. The sample lists around 250,000 distinct CDR3 sequences, around 8% seen once, with around 3% in the top ten. The same specimen was also included in a second study, on yellow fever vaccine responses in identical twins.

This TCR was sampled from a woman aged 18-29 years in good health. Material for sequencing was CD8+ T cells sorted from blood. The genes are TRBV12-3 or TRBV12-4 and TRBJ2-1, with D possibly TRBD2 on 6 matching bases. The CDR3 DNA is TGTGCCAGCAGTCCCCTCGCGGGGAGCTCCTACAATGAGCAGTTCTTC. Translating it yields CASSPLAGSSYNEQFF.